These T cell receptor beta chains were read from a single sample in a study of T-cell memory formation after mild COVID-19. TCRdb reprocessed the 5' RACE reads with MiXCR, giving one entry per CDR3 protein. Of 90,000 to 120,000 distinct CDR3 sequences in the sample, roughly 10% were seen once. The source material was PBMCs or a T cell subset sorted from them (not recorded which). The receptor source for this set is a man between 18 and 35 years old who had mild COVID-19 (a few samples of this study predate the infection). Cell type and time point are not known. Both conserved end residues are part of each CDR3. D genes are given only for firm matches. Clone size, where shown, is once, few, many, or a class for clones that have expanded.

TRBJ2-2 | TRBV7-3 | NA | NA | CASSLSPRSNTGELFF | TGTGCCAGCAGCTTAAGTCCGCGGTCAAACACCGGGGAGCTGTTTTTT
TRBJ1-4 | TRBV6-5 | NA | NA | CASSYATTNEKLFF | TGTGCCAGCAGTTACGCAACAACTAATGAAAAACTGTTTTTT
TRBJ1-4 | TRBV9 | TRBD1 | few | CASSERQGISEKLFF | TGTGCCAGCAGCGAAAGACAGGGGATAAGTGAAAAACTGTTTTTT
TRBJ2-1 | TRBV7-9 | NA | many | CASSGGSYNEQFF | TGTGCCAGCAGCGGGGGCTCCTACAATGAGCAGTTCTTC
TRBJ2-2 | TRBV15 | NA | few | CATSAANTGELFF | TGTGCCACCAGCGCAGCGAACACCGGGGAGCTGTTTTTT
TRBJ1-1 | TRBV7-9 | NA | NA | CASSYRAGNTEAFF | TGTGCCAGCAGCTACAGGGCCGGGAACACTGAAGCTTTCTTT
TRBJ2-1 | TRBV28 | NA | NA | CASSLDWPRRDNEQFF | TGTGCCAGCAGTTTGGATTGGCCCCGACGCGACAATGAGCAGTTCTTC
TRBJ2-3 | TRBV20-1 | TRBD2 | few | CSALLMVAGPGTDTQYF | TGCAGTGCTCTATTGATGGTAGCGGGGCCCGGCACAGATACGCAGTATTTT
TRBJ2-1 | TRBV7-9 | TRBD2 | few | CASLPLAGGLDEQFF | TGTGCCAGCCTCCCCCTAGCGGGGGGATTGGATGAGCAGTTCTTC
TRBJ2-1 | TRBV11-1 | NA | NA | CASSPHLGGSYNEQFF | TGTGCCAGCAGCCCCCACCTTGGGGGATCCTACAATGAGCAGTTCTTC
TRBJ1-1 | TRBV11-2 | NA | once | CASSLVNPVTEAFF | TGTGCCAGCAGCTTAGTTAACCCTGTCACTGAAGCTTTCTTT
TRBJ1-3 | TRBV7-9 | NA | NA | CASSADRHGNTIYF | TGTGCCAGCAGCGCGGACCGTCACGGAAACACCATATATTTT
TRBJ1-2 | TRBV4-1 | NA | many | CASSQDTGLVYYGYTF | TGCGCCAGCAGCCAAGATACCGGACTGGTATACTATGGCTACACCTTC
TRBJ2-1 | TRBV5-1 | TRBD2 | NA | CASSILAGGKDEQFF | TGCGCCAGCAGCATCTTAGCGGGGGGGAAGGATGAGCAGTTCTTC
TRBJ2-5 | TRBV7-6 | NA | few | CASSFPGVQETQYF | TGTGCCAGCAGCTTCCCGGGGGTTCAAGAGACCCAGTACTTC
TRBJ1-5 | TRBV24-1 | NA | NA | CATSDSDSNQPQHF | TGTGCCACCAGTGATTCAGATAGCAATCAGCCCCAGCATTTT
TRBJ2-5 | TRBV28 | TRBD2 | NA | CASSQAGTSIGETQYF | TGTGCCAGCAGTCAAGCCGGGACTAGCATTGGAGAGACCCAGTACTTC
TRBJ2-7 | TRBV20-1 | TRBD1 | NA | CSATGTGRGTYEQYF | TGCAGTGCTACCGGGACAGGGAGAGGGACCTACGAGCAGTACTTC
TRBJ1-1 | TRBV4-3 | TRBD1 | few | CASSPHRGENTEAFF | TGCGCCAGCAGCCCCCACAGGGGAGAGAACACTGAAGCTTTCTTT
TRBJ2-3 | TRBV20-1 | NA | NA | CSATDDDKPETDTQYF | TGCAGTGCAACCGACGACGACAAGCCAGAGACAGATACGCAGTATTTT
TRBJ2-2 | TRBV10-2 | TRBD1 | NA | CASGWTGNTGELFF | TGCGCCAGCGGTTGGACAGGCAACACCGGGGAGCTGTTTTTT
TRBJ2-7 | TRBV6-2/TRBV6-3 | TRBD2 | few | CASSYGREIDEQYF | TGTGCCAGCAGTTACGGGAGGGAGATAGACGAGCAGTACTTC
TRBJ2-2 | TRBV5-6 | NA | many | CASSFGSGELFF | TGTGCCAGCAGCTTTGGCTCCGGGGAGCTGTTTTTT
TRBJ2-1 | TRBV13 | TRBD1 | NA | CASSSTGTGLGNEQFF | TGTGCCAGCAGCTCGACCGGGACAGGGTTAGGGAATGAGCAGTTCTTC
TRBJ1-1 | TRBV6-2/TRBV6-3 | NA | NA | CASSYGPLMAEAFF | TGTGCCAGCAGTTACGGACCACTGATGGCTGAAGCTTTCTTT
TRBJ1-5 | TRBV19 | NA | NA | CASGGRAGNQPQHF | TGTGCCTCCGGGGGGCGCGCGGGCAATCAGCCCCAGCATTTT
TRBJ2-3 | TRBV27 | NA | few | CASSRSGRGTQYF | TGTGCCAGCAGTCGGTCAGGTCGGGGTACGCAGTATTTT
TRBJ1-6 | TRBV4-3 | NA | NA | CASSQSKGSNSPLHF | TGCGCCAGCAGCCAATCAAAGGGATCGAATTCACCCCTCCACTTT
TRBJ2-5 | TRBV6-5 | TRBD2 | few | CASSSIPGGWETQYF | TGTGCCAGCAGTTCTATACCGGGAGGGTGGGAGACCCAGTACTTC
TRBJ2-1 | TRBV6-2/TRBV6-3 | NA | NA | CASSYFGAGYEQFF | TGTGCCAGCAGTTACTTCGGGGCCGGGTATGAGCAGTTCTTC
TRBJ1-1 | TRBV9 | NA | few | CASSAGQLNTEAFF | TGTGCCAGCAGCGCCGGACAGTTGAACACTGAAGCTTTCTTT
TRBJ2-7 | TRBV20-1 | NA | NA | CSARVQGVTYEQYF | TGCAGTGCTAGAGTTCAAGGGGTAACCTACGAGCAGTACTTC
TRBJ1-3 | TRBV27 | NA | few | CASKRPQGYSGNTIYF | TGTGCCAGCAAACGCCCACAGGGATACTCTGGAAACACCATATATTTT
TRBJ2-3 | TRBV5-5 | NA | NA | CASSLGQATQYF | TGTGCCAGCAGCTTGGGGCAGGCAACGCAGTATTTT
TRBJ2-3 | TRBV7-2 | NA | NA | CASSFLGGPDTQYF | TGTGCCAGCAGCTTCCTGGGAGGCCCAGATACGCAGTATTTT
TRBJ1-2 | TRBV27 | NA | few | CASSLGHSDAYGYTF | TGTGCCAGCAGTTTAGGGCACTCCGACGCCTATGGCTACACCTTC
TRBJ1-1 | TRBV5-1 | NA | NA | CASSTSGRWNEAFF | TGCGCCAGCAGCACGTCTGGGCGGTGGAATGAAGCTTTCTTT
TRBJ1-2 | TRBV19 | NA | NA | CASKAILPGYREDYGYTF | TGTGCCAGTAAAGCAATCCTGCCAGGCTACCGGGAGGACTATGGCTACACCTTC
TRBJ2-2 | TRBV7-3 | NA | NA | CASSLIGGELFF | TGTGCCAGCAGCTTGATAGGGGGGGAGCTGTTTTTT
TRBJ2-1 | TRBV3-1 | TRBD2 | NA | CASSQSGGPNNEQFF | TGTGCCAGCAGCCAGAGCGGGGGGCCTAACAATGAGCAGTTCTTC
TRBJ2-1 | TRBV4-3 | TRBD1 | few | CASSQDRDRGRDEQFF | TGCGCCAGCAGCCAAGATCGCGACAGGGGGAGGGATGAGCAGTTCTTC
TRBJ2-5 | TRBV5-1 | TRBD1 | few | CASSLVPGGWETQYF | TGCGCCAGCAGCTTGGTTCCAGGGGGTTGGGAGACCCAGTACTTC
TRBJ2-5 | TRBV12-3/TRBV12-4 | TRBD2 | NA | CASTPASGALGTQYF | TGTGCCAGCACCCCAGCTAGCGGGGCCCTAGGGACCCAGTACTTC
TRBJ2-1 | TRBV29-1 | NA | NA | CSVETGLNEQFF | TGCAGCGTTGAAACAGGGCTGAATGAGCAGTTCTTC
TRBJ1-3 | TRBV6-6 | NA | few | CASSYRMGGGSGNTIYF | TGTGCCAGCAGTTACCGAATGGGGGGTGGATCTGGAAACACCATATATTTT
TRBJ2-1 | TRBV6-2/TRBV6-3 | NA | few | CASSEDQGLPYNEQFF | TGTGCCAGCAGCGAAGACCAGGGGCTTCCCTACAATGAGCAGTTCTTC
TRBJ2-5 | TRBV28 | NA | NA | CASSLARTQYF | TGTGCCAGCAGCCTCGCGCGGACCCAGTACTTC
TRBJ1-1 | TRBV27 | TRBD1 | few | CASSQGQVAMNTEAFF | TGTGCCAGCAGCCAAGGACAGGTAGCTATGAACACTGAAGCTTTCTTT
TRBJ1-6 | TRBV4-1 | TRBD1 | few | CASSHFGTAINSPLHF | TGCGCCAGCAGCCATTTCGGGACAGCGATTAATTCACCCCTCCACTTT
TRBJ1-1 | TRBV6-2/TRBV6-3 | TRBD1 | few | CASSLRQGSTEAFF | TGTGCCAGCAGTCTCAGACAGGGGTCGACTGAAGCTTTCTTT
TRBJ2-6 | TRBV5-1 | NA | once | CASRPYFGANVMTF | TGCGCCAGCAGGCCTTATTTTGGGGCCAACGTCATGACTTTC
TRBJ2-1 | TRBV25-1 | TRBD2 | few | CASSEGLGASGGEQFF | TGTGCCAGCAGTGAGGGCCTTGGGGCTAGCGGGGGTGAGCAGTTCTTC
TRBJ2-3 | TRBV13 | NA | NA | CASSWNGGGPSLSSTDTQYF | TGTGCCAGCAGCTGGAACGGCGGGGGCCCCTCGCTTAGTAGCACAGATACGCAGTATTTT
TRBJ2-3 | TRBV7-2 | TRBD2 | NA | CASSLRMGSGGWGNTQYF | TGTGCCAGCAGCTTAAGGATGGGTAGCGGGGGATGGGGGAATACGCAGTATTTT
TRBJ2-2 | TRBV18 | NA | many | CASQTTVGATGELFF | TGTGCCAGCCAAACTACAGTCGGAGCGACCGGGGAGCTGTTTTTT
TRBJ1-1 | TRBV12-3/TRBV12-4 | NA | few | CASSLSENTEAFF | TGTGCCAGCAGTTTGTCGGAGAACACTGAAGCTTTCTTT
TRBJ2-1 | TRBV6-2/TRBV6-3 | TRBD2 | few | CASSPGVAGGEQFF | TGTGCCAGCAGTCCCGGGGTAGCGGGGGGTGAGCAGTTCTTC
TRBJ2-1 | TRBV27 | TRBD2 | NA | CASSLLASGGPGSSYNEQFF | TGTGCCAGCAGTTTATTAGCTAGCGGGGGGCCCGGCAGCTCCTACAATGAGCAGTTCTTC